This T cell receptor (beta chain) was identified in a study of post-analysis software for immune sequencing data. Whole-study results and caveats: Multiple sclerosis patients showed significantly lower normalized Chao1 diversity than controls did. The study found TRBV5-6, TRBV5-1 and TRBV20-1 among five TRBV segments more frequent in patients than controls.

Trimming left V 2 bases short and J 5 bases short, with 8 bases between. Germline V gene lookup returns CDR1 SEHNR and CDR2 FQNEAQ (reference sequence). The CDR3 contains 13 residues. About this clonotype itself: Its specificity is not known.

Unique molecular identifiers were carried by the TCR beta cDNA libraries. MiXCR was run by TCRdb on the PCR reads, yielding one entry per CDR3 protein. The sample holds roughly 870,000 distinct CDR3 sequences, approximately 53% seen once. This receptor was taken from a girl aged 10 to 17 with multiple sclerosis. The V gene is TRBV7-9, the J gene TRBJ2-3; unclear D gene. Sequences were obtained from blood. The CDR3 sequence: CASSLFLGDTQYF. The CDR3 nucleotides read TGTGCCAGCAGCTTATTCCTTGGAGATACGCAGTATTTT.